This T cell receptor (beta chain) was recorded in a study of T cell responses to AZD1222 COVID-19 vaccine. Overall study context: Pooling of second doses given at about 4 or about 12 weeks was done.

Germline lookup yields CDR1 SGHTA and CDR2 FQGTGA. The CDR3 totals 16 residues. V shed 2 bases, J shed 5 bases, and the junction held 5 bases outside the gene matches. Assay: immunoSEQ multiplex PCR; the TCRdb copy retains only in-frame clones and omits some. This sample carries about 160,000 clones, roughly 90% of them seen once, and the ten largest clones take around 5.9%. Of note for this clone: Its antigen is unknown.

General study results and limits: At study baseline, merely several AZD1222 recipients were seropositive. Donor demographics were predominantly white British with a female majority; clonal diversity may be underestimated.

The sequence was obtained from an adult in good health. The V gene is TRBV7-3, the J gene TRBJ2-1, with TRBD2 matching 11 bases. The sample consisted of peripheral blood, taken on day 0 of AZD1222 vaccination. The CDR3 nucleotides are TGTGCCAGCAGCTTATATAGCGGGGGGGCCCACAATGAGCAGTTCTTC. Translation gives CASSLYSGGAHNEQFF.